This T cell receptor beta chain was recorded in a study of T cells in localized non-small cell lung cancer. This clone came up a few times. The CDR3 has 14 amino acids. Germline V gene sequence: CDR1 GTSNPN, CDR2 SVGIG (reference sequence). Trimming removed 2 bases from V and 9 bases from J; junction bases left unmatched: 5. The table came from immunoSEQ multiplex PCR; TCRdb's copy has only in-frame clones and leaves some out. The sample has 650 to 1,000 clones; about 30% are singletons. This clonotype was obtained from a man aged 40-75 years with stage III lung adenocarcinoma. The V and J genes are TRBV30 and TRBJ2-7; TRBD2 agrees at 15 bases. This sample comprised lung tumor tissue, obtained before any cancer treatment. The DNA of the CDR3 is TGTGCCTGGAGTCCGGGACTAGCGGGGGGTGGGCAGTACTTC. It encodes CAWSPGLAGGGQYF.